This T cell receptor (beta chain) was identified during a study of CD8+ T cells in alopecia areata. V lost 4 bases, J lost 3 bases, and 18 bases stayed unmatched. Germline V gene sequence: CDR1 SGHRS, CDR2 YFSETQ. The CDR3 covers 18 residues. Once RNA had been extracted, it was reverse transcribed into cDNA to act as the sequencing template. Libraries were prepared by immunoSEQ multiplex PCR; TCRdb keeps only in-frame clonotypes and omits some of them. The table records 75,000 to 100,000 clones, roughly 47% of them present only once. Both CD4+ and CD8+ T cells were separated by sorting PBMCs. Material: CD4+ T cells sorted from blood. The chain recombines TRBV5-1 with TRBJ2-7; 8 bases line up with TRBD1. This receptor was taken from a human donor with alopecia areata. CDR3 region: CASSPGTGPPNGFYEQYF. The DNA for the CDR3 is TGCGCCAGCAGCCCGGGGACAGGACCACCCAACGGGTTCTACGAGCAGTACTTC.